A selection of T cell receptor beta chains follows, all from one sample in a study of blood T cell repertoires in COVID-19. Generated by immunoSEQ multiplex PCR, the TCRdb table keeps only in-frame clones and is missing some. The sample shows 200,000 to 300,000 clones, around four fifths of them seen only once. The sample was peripheral blood. These receptors all come from a woman in her fifties or sixties with active or convalescent COVID-19. CDR3s include the opening cysteine and the closing phenylalanine or tryptophan. A D gene is named only where the DNA matches it firmly. Clone size is given for some rows only: seen once, a few or many times, or a class if the clone is expanded.

j_call d_call clone_size v_call cdr3_nt cdr3_aa
TRBJ1-6 . once TRBV5-4 TGTGCCAGCAGCTTGGGCGGGGGGACCTATAATTCACCCCTCCACTTT CASSLGGGTYNSPLHF
TRBJ1-5 . . TRBV9 TGTGCCAGCAGCCCGACAGTGAGTCAGCCCCAGCATTTT CASSPTVSQPQHF
TRBJ1-1 . . TRBV18 TGTGCCAGCTCACCACCCGGACAGAACACTGAAGCTTTCTTT CASSPPGQNTEAFF
TRBJ2-2 . . TRBV5-4 TGTGCCAGCGAAACAAGGAAAACAGGCCCGAAAGGACCCGGGGAGCTGTTTTTT CASETRKTGPKGPGELFF
TRBJ2-7 TRBD1 once TRBV27 TGTGCCAGCAGCCCCGGGACAGGGCCCTACTACGAGCAGTACTTC CASSPGTGPYYEQYF
TRBJ1-1 . once TRBV7-8 TGTGCCAGCAGCACGCGGGGCCGTACTGAAGCTTTCTTT CASSTRGRTEAFF
TRBJ1-1 TRBD1 many TRBV28 TGTGCCAGCAGTTTACCCCGACAGGGTTTCACTGAAGCTTTCTTT CASSLPRQGFTEAFF
TRBJ1-2 . . TRBV15 TGTGCCACCAGCAGACCGGGCTATGGCTACACCTTC CATSRPGYGYTF
TRBJ2-5 TRBD2 . TRBV4-1 TGCGCCAGCAGCCGAGTAGCGGGGGGGATGCAAGAGACCCAGTACTTC CASSRVAGGMQETQYF
TRBJ1-1 TRBD1 . TRBV7-6 TGTGCCAGCAGCTATCAACAGGGGGCGAAGAACACTGAAGCTTTCTTT CASSYQQGAKNTEAFF
TRBJ1-2 TRBD1 . TRBV5-1 TGCGCCAGCAGCGAGACCCCAGGGGGGACCCCCTATGGCTACACCTTC CASSETPGGTPYGYTF
TRBJ2-5 . . TRBV5-1 TGCGCCAGCAGCTTTAGAGGGGGCGGAGGGGAGACCCAGTACTTC CASSFRGGGGETQYF
TRBJ2-7 TRBD1 . TRBV6-6 TGTGCCAGCAGTTCTCCGGACAGGGCAACCTACGAGCAGTACTTC CASSSPDRATYEQYF
TRBJ1-2 TRBD1 . TRBV6-6 TGTGCCAGCAGTTCCTTGACAGGGGCTAACTATGGCTACACCTTC CASSSLTGANYGYTF
TRBJ2-1 TRBD2 . TRBV7-2 TGTGCCAGCAGCTTACGGCGGGGGACCCAAAACTCCTACAATGAGCAGTTCTTC CASSLRRGTQNSYNEQFF
TRBJ2-5 . . TRBV6-5 TGTGCCAGCAGTCTCGACAGAGAGACCCAGTACTTC CASSLDRETQYF
TRBJ1-1 TRBD1 . TRBV3-1/TRBV3-2 TGTGCCAGCAGCCCGAACCCAGGGGGCACTGAAGCTTTCTTT CASSPNPGGTEAFF
TRBJ2-2 TRBD1 . TRBV6-6 TGTGCCAGCAGCGATAGACAGGGAGCGGCCGGGGAGCTGTTTTTT CASSDRQGAAGELFF
TRBJ2-7 . . TRBV18 TGTGCCAGCTCACCACCGGTGACCGGGGGAAGCGGCGAGCAGTACTTC CASSPPVTGGSGEQYF
TRBJ2-3 . . TRBV5-5 TGTGCCAGCAGCTTGGGAGGGGGAGGCACAGATACGCAGTATTTT CASSLGGGGTDTQYF
TRBJ1-3 TRBD1 . TRBV6-5 TGTGCCAGCAGTTTGACAGGGCTTTTTTCTGGAAACACCATATATTTT CASSLTGLFSGNTIYF
TRBJ2-1 TRBD2 once TRBV18 TGTGCCAGCTCACCGACTAGCGGGGGGGGCAATGAGCAGTTCTTC CASSPTSGGGNEQFF
TRBJ1-4 . . TRBV2 TGTGCCACCAAAGCGTTAGCTAATGAAAAACTGTTTTTT CATKALANEKLFF
TRBJ1-1 . . TRBV28 TGTGCCAGCAGTTTAAATCCGGCAGGGAGGTTGAACACTGAAGCTTTCTTT CASSLNPAGRLNTEAFF
TRBJ2-1 TRBD1 once TRBV2 TGTGCCAGCAGTGTGGGGACAGGGGGCTCCAATGAGCAGTTCTTC CASSVGTGGSNEQFF
TRBJ1-1 . . TRBV6-5 TGTGCCAGCAGAGACAGACCGAACACTGAAGCTTTCTTT CASRDRPNTEAFF
TRBJ1-6 . once TRBV9 TGTGCCAGCAGCGTAGACTACCGGGGTAATTCACCCCTCCACTTT CASSVDYRGNSPLHF
TRBJ2-2 . . TRBV4-1 TGCGCCAGCAGCCAAGGGAGGGAAGTAACCGGGGAGCTGTTTTTT CASSQGREVTGELFF
TRBJ1-1 TRBD1 few TRBV10-3 TGTGCCATCAGTGAGTCTCCACAGGGGGCAGGGACTGAAGCTTTCTTT CAISESPQGAGTEAFF
TRBJ2-2 . . TRBV12-5 TGTGCTAGTGTACGGGGTAACACCGGGGAGCTGTTTTTT CASVRGNTGELFF
TRBJ2-5 TRBD2 . TRBV19 TGTGCCAGTAGTTCGGGACTAGCGGGGGATTCCCAAGAGACCCAGTACTTC CASSSGLAGDSQETQYF
TRBJ1-6 . . TRBV30 TGTGCCTGGAGTGTCACAGAAAATTCACCCCTCCACTTT CAWSVTENSPLHF